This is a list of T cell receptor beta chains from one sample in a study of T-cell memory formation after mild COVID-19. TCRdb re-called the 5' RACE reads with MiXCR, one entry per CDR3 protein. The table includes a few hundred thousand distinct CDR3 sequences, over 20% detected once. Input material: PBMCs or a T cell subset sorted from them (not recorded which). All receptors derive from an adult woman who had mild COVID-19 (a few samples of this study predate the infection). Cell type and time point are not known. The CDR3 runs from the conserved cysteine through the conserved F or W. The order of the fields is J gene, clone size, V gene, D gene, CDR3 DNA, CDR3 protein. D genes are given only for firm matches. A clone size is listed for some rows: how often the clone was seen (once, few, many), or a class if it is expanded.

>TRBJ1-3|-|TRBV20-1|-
TGCAGTGCTAATCGCGGAAACACCATATATTTT
CSANRGNTIYF
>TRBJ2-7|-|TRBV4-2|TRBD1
TGTGCCAGCAGCCATGGACAGGCCTACGAGCAGTACTTC
CASSHGQAYEQYF
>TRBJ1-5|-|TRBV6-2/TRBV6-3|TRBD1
TGTGCCAGCAGCGTTACAGGGGAAGCTCAGCCCCAGCATTTT
CASSVTGEAQPQHF
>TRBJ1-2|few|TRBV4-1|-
TGCGCCAGCAGCCACACGGGGTGGCACTATGGCTACACCTTC
CASSHTGWHYGYTF
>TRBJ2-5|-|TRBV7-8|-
TGTGCCAGCAGCTTAGGGGTTGAGGAGACCCAGTACTTC
CASSLGVEETQYF
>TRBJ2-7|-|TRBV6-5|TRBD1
TGTGCCAGCAGTCCGGGACAGGGGCCCATCGGGGGTTACGAGCAGTACTTC
CASSPGQGPIGGYEQYF
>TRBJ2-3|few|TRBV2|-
TGTGCCAGCAGTGCCTTCCTAGTATCTAGCACAGATACGCAGTATTTT
CASSAFLVSSTDTQYF
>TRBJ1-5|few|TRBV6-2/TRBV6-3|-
TGTGCCAGCAGACAAAGTGCGGGAGGGCAGCCCCAGCATTTT
CASRQSAGGQPQHF
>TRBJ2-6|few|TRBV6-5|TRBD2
TGTGCCAGCAGTTACCTAGCGGGGTCCTCTGGGGCCAACGTCCTGACTTTC
CASSYLAGSSGANVLTF
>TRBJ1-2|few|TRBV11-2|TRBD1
TGTGCCAGTAGAAGACCGGGACAGGGCTATGGCTACACCTTC
CASRRPGQGYGYTF
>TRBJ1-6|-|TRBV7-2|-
TGTGCCAGCAGCTCACGACGGGCAAATTCACCCCTCCACTTT
CASSSRRANSPLHF
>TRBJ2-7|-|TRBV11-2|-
TGTGCCAGCGGGCAGGGCGTAGAGGAGCAGTACTTC
CASGQGVEEQYF
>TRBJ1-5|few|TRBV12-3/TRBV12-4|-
TGTGCCAGCAGTCGGAGCGACAATCAGCCCCAGCATTTT
CASSRSDNQPQHF
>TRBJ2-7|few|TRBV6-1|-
TGTGCCAGCAGTGAAGCGGGGGGCAGCGGCTACGAGCAGTACTTC
CASSEAGGSGYEQYF
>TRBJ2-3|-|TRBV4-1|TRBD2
TGCGCCAGCAGCCACCCTGGAGTAGCGGGAGTGAAAGATACGCAGTATTTT
CASSHPGVAGVKDTQYF
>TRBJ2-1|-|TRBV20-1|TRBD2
TGCAGTGCTAGAGATTCGGGAGGCATGAATGAGCAGTTCTTC
CSARDSGGMNEQFF
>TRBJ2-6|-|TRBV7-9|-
TGTGCCAGTGCCAGGGACGCTGGGGCCAACGTCCTGACTTTC
CASARDAGANVLTF
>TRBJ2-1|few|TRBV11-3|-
TGTGCCAGCAGCTGGGGAGCTCGGCAGAAGAGGTTCTTC
CASSWGARQKRFF
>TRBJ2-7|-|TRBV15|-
TGTGCCACCAGCAGAGATTCGGGGCTAGCCTACGAGCAGTACTTC
CATSRDSGLAYEQYF
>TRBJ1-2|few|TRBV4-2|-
TGTGCCAGCAGCCAAGCTGAGAAACGCTACTATGGCTACACCTTC
CASSQAEKRYYGYTF